The subject of this entry is one T cell receptor (beta chain). This record belongs to a study of blood T cell repertoires in COVID-19. This CDR3 contains 13 residues. Germline V gene data show CDR1 as SQVTM and CDR2 as ANQGSEA. V was shortened by 3 bases and J by 1 base, with 9 bases between the two germline ends. Produced via immunoSEQ multiplex PCR; TCRdb's table is partial and in-frame only. The table lists a few hundred thousand clones, 88% of them singletons. What was sequenced was PBMCs or T cells enriched from blood (not recorded which). The chain is built from TRBV29-1 and TRBJ1-1, with D perhaps TRBD1 (6 bases). The sequence came from a young woman who had recovered from COVID-19. DNA of the CDR3: TGCAGCGTTGATGGACAGCAGAACACTGAAGCTTTCTTT. Amino acid sequence: CSVDGQQNTEAFF.